This entry lists 26 T cell receptor beta chains sequenced from one sample in a study of cytomegalovirus exposure and HLA in healthy donors. Primers included in the PCR were 60 Vbeta and 13 Jbeta primers. Produced via immunoSEQ multiplex PCR; TCRdb's table is partial and in-frame only. The sample includes around 200,000 clones, 83% seen only once; the top ten take roughly 1.6%. Sequencing was carried out using PBMCs. Source of these receptors: a middle-aged man in good health and CMV-seronegative.

This clone was recorded only once. V gene TRBV10-3 combines with J gene TRBJ2-3, with D perhaps matching TRBD2 (6 bases). The V gene lost 3 bases and the J gene lost 2 bases, with 21 bases spanning the gap. Germline V gene data show CDR1 as ENHRY and CDR2 as SYGVKD. This CDR3 is built from 18 residues. CDR3 coding DNA: TGTGCCATCAGTGATCCCAGCAAGGCGGAGGGGAACACAGATACGCAGTATTTT. It yields the protein CAISDPSKAEGNTDTQYF.

The chain carries TRBV5-1 and TRBJ2-5; TRBD2 aligns across 12 bases. Germline CDR1 reads SGHRS; CDR2 reads YFSETQ. With V trimmed by 0 bases and J by 2 bases, 8 bases remained unmatched. This CDR3 has 18 residues. The CDR3 nucleotides are TGCGCCAGCAGCTTGGGACTAGCGGGGGCCGCGATACAAGAGACCCAGTACTTC. It encodes CASSLGLAGAAIQETQYF.

This rearrangement joins TRBV19 to TRBJ1-5; 8 bases agree with TRBD1. From germline, CDR1 is LNHDA and CDR2 SQIVND (reference sequence). This CDR3 is 16 amino acids long. V shed 5 bases, J shed 7 bases, and the junction held 13 bases outside the gene matches. For the CDR3, the DNA is TGTGCCAGTAGTGCGACAGGGGTAATGAGAGGGCAGCCCCAGCATTTT. This encodes CASSATGVMRGQPQHF.

This clone was counted once. V usage is TRBV6-5 and J usage is TRBJ2-2; TRBD1 might be the D (5 bases). The germline gives CDR1 MNHEY, CDR2 SVGAGI. The V end was cut by 0 bases, the J end by 5 bases, with 13 bases between. CDR3 size: 16 residues. The CDR3 coding sequence is TGTGCCAGCAGTTACTCACAGGTCCTTCAGACCGGGGAGCTGTTTTTT. Amino acid sequence: CASSYSQVLQTGELFF.

The chain combines TRBV19 with TRBJ2-3; D is unresolved. The germline V and J ends were trimmed by 4 bases and 2 bases, with 7 bases remaining between them. Germline V gene sequence: CDR1 LNHDA, CDR2 SQIVND (reference sequence). CDR3 length: 13 residues. The CDR3 nucleotides are TGTGCCAGTAGTACCTCTACCACAGATACGCAGTATTTT. Amino acid sequence: CASSTSTTDTQYF.

The chain has TRBV7-2 and TRBJ2-6; TRBD1 agrees at 8 bases. CDR3 size: 18 residues. V lost 0 bases and J lost 0; bases outside the gene matches: 4. CDR1 SGHTA and CDR2 FQGNSA come from the germline V gene. The CDR3 is CASSLAPGGSSGANVLTF. CDR3 sequence (DNA): TGTGCCAGCAGCTTAGCCCCAGGGGGCAGCTCTGGGGCCAACGTCCTGACTTTC.

This clone was seen a handful of times. The CDR3 region has the DNA TGTGCCAGCAGCCTCACAGGGGCGAACACTGAAGCTTTCTTT. Translated: CASSLTGANTEAFF. The V and J genes are TRBV7-9 and TRBJ1-1, with 7 positions matching TRBD1. CDR3 size: 14 residues. Per germline, CDR1 SEHNR and CDR2 FQNEAQ (reference sequence). The J segment lost 1 base and the V segment lost 5 bases, leaving 4 bases of the junction unmatched. The variable domain in full, completed from reference TRBV7-9 and TRBJ1-1, reads DTGVSQNPRHKITKRGQNVTFRCDPISEHNRLYWYRQTLGQGPEFLTYFQNEAQLEKSRLLSDRFSAERPKGSFSTLEIQRTEQGDSAMYLCASSLTGANTEAFFGQGTRLTVV.

The CDR3: CASSDRANYEQYF. The CDR3 DNA reads TGTGCCAGCAGTGACAGGGCAAACTACGAGCAGTACTTC. The chain links TRBV11-3 to TRBJ2-7, with 7 bases aligning to TRBD1. Trimming took 6 bases from V and 3 from J; bases not matched to a gene: 5. From germline, CDR1 is SGHNT and CDR2 YENEEA. This CDR3 is 13 amino acids long.

The chain couples TRBV6-1 to TRBJ1-2; the D gene is possibly TRBD1 (5 bases). Per the germline V gene, CDR1 is MNHNS and CDR2 is SASEGT. V shed 7 bases and J shed 5 bases, with 14 bases lying between them. CDR3 length: 13 residues. Here the CDR3 reads CASTRVKGYGYTF. In DNA, the CDR3 is TGTGCCAGCACCCGGGTGAAGGGGTATGGCTACACCTTC.

This chain connects TRBV27 to TRBJ1-4; 9 nucleotides agree with TRBD1. V lost 6 bases, J lost 11 bases, and 10 bases stayed unmatched. Germline V gene sequence: CDR1 MNHEY, CDR2 SMNVEV (reference sequence). The CDR3 extends over 14 amino acids. The CDR3 spells CASRGSGTGWKLFF. The CDR3 coding sequence is TGTGCCAGCAGGGGTTCCGGGACAGGGTGGAAACTGTTTTTT.

The V call is TRBV20-1, the J call TRBJ1-2, with no clear D. Trimming took off 5 bases at V and 10 bases at J, with 14 bases between the two ends. The CDR3 consists of 11 residues. Germline-derived CDR1 and CDR2 are DFQATT and SNEGSKA (reference sequence). CDR3 coding DNA: TGCAGTGCTGGCGGCCTTAACGACTACACCTTC. Translation: CSAGGLNDYTF.

The J gene is TRBJ2-1, the V gene TRBV6-5, with TRBD2 matching over 11 bases. The J segment lost 8 bases and the V segment lost 1 base, leaving 1 base of the junction unmatched. The CDR3 is made up of 14 amino acids. Germline CDR1 reads MNHEY; CDR2 reads SVGAGI. As DNA, the CDR3 is TGTGCCAGCAGTTACTTGGGACTAGCGGATGAGCAGTTCTTC. Translated, it gives CASSYLGLADEQFF.

This chain uses TRBV5-6 with TRBJ2-5; the match to TRBD2 covers 10 bases. Germline V gene data show CDR1 as SGHDT and CDR2 as YYEEEE. The length of the CDR3 is 18 residues. J gave up 4 bases and V 2 bases, and 14 bases lay outside the gene matches. Written as DNA, the CDR3 is TGTGCCAGCAGCTTCGGGATAGCGGGGGGCCAGGGTTCAGAGACCCAGTACTTC. Its translation is CASSFGIAGGQGSETQYF.

V usage is TRBV9 and J usage is TRBJ2-7, with 8 bases fitting TRBD1. The length of the CDR3 is 15 residues. Germline CDR1 SGDLS, CDR2 YYNGEE. Losses at the gene ends were 4 bases for V and 3 bases for J; bases not matched to a gene: 9. As DNA, the CDR3 is TGTGCCAGCAGCTCCCAGGGGACAGGATACTACGAGCAGTACTTC. It is translated as CASSSQGTGYYEQYF.

The rearrangement uses TRBV18 and TRBJ1-4, with D perhaps TRBD1 (6 bases). CDR3 length: 13 amino acids. V lost 4 bases and J 5 bases, leaving 8 bases between the germline ends. Germline CDR1 KGHSH, CDR2 LQKENI. This CDR3 reads CASSRGTNEKLFF. CDR3 in DNA: TGTGCCAGCTCACGAGGGACAAATGAAAAACTGTTTTTT. Using reference TRBV18 and TRBJ1-4 for the parts outside the CDR3, the full variable domain is NAGVMQNPRHLVRRRGQEARLRCSPMKGHSHVYWYRQLPEEGLKFMVYLQKENIIDESGMPKERFSAEFPKEGPSILRIQQVVRGDSAAYFCASSRGTNEKLFFGSGTQLSVL.

The chain links TRBV5-5 to TRBJ1-6, with TRBD1 matching 7 bases. Trimming at V came to 3 bases and at J to 2 bases, leaving 2 bases not matched to a gene. The germline V gene encodes CDR1 SGHKS and CDR2 YYEKEE (reference sequence). The CDR3 runs to 15 residues. The CDR3 sequence is CASSSGGAYNSPLHF. CDR3 bases: TGTGCCAGCAGCTCAGGGGGTGCCTATAATTCACCCCTCCACTTT.

This clone appeared once. V and J are TRBV6-5 and TRBJ1-1; D is ambiguous. V lost 6 bases and J lost 5, with 13 bases in between. The CDR3 loop spans 13 amino acids. Germline V lookup: CDR1 MNHEY, CDR2 SVGAGI. The chain's CDR3 is CASRARRGTEAFF. The CDR3 nucleotides read TGTGCCAGCAGGGCAAGACGAGGGACTGAAGCTTTCTTT.

The gene calls are TRBV27 and TRBJ2-7, with 7 bases fitting TRBD1. The CDR3 has 13 amino acids. V dropped 6 bases and J dropped 2; count of bases not matched to a gene: 4. Germline CDR1 MNHEY, CDR2 SMNVEV (reference sequence). The CDR3 reads CASRGGTAYEQYF. CDR3 DNA: TGTGCCAGCAGGGGTGGGACAGCCTACGAGCAGTACTTC.

The chain uses TRBV5-8 and TRBJ2-2; D might be TRBD2 (6 bases). Trimming pared 0 bases from V and 2 bases from J, leaving 11 bases between. The V gene's germline CDR1 is SGHTS and CDR2 YDEGEE. This CDR3 has 16 amino acids. CDR3 sequence: CASSLGLAVNTGELFF. DNA for the CDR3: TGTGCCAGCAGCTTGGGGTTAGCGGTAAACACCGGGGAGCTGTTTTTT. Variable domain in full (rest from reference TRBV5-8 and TRBJ2-2): EAGVTQSPTHLIKTRGQQATLRCSPISGHTSVYWYQQALGLGLQFLLWYDEGEERNRGNFPPRFSGRQFPNYSSELNVNALELEDSALYLCASSLGLAVNTGELFFGEGSRLTVL.

The rearrangement uses TRBV4-2 and TRBJ2-5; TRBD2 agrees at 7 bases. The J segment lost 7 bases and the V segment lost 3 bases, leaving 8 bases of the junction unmatched. Germline loops: CDR1 LGHNA, CDR2 YNFKEQ. This CDR3 is 14 amino acids long. The CDR3 loop is CASSQGGTVGTQYF. Written as DNA, the CDR3 is TGTGCCAGCAGCCAGGGGGGGACCGTGGGGACCCAGTACTTC.

The chain recombines TRBV7-3 with TRBJ2-3; 9 bases line up with TRBD2. Per germline, CDR1 SGHTA and CDR2 FQGTGA. Losses at the gene ends were 1 base for V and 2 bases for J; bases not matched to a gene: 4. CDR3 length equals 16 residues. The CDR3 sequence: CASSLMGTSNTDTQYF. CDR3 sequence (DNA): TGTGCCAGCAGCTTAATGGGGACTAGCAACACAGATACGCAGTATTTT.

The genes are TRBV5-1 and TRBJ2-7, with TRBD1 matching 10 bases. The CDR3 runs to 15 residues. Germline CDR1 SGHRS, CDR2 YFSETQ. Germline trimming cut 0 bases from V and 5 bases from J; bases unmatched to any gene: 5. The CDR3 spells CASSLEGTGVDEQYF. DNA for the CDR3: TGCGCCAGCAGCTTGGAGGGGACAGGGGTCGACGAGCAGTACTTC.

Comment on this clone: Different DNA sequences within this sample yield the same CDR3. CDR3 bases: TGTGCCAGCAGCGTAGTACCCGGCGGGGATGAGCAGTTCTTC. Its protein product is CASSVVPGGDEQFF. V gene TRBV9 combines with J gene TRBJ2-1, with D possibly matching TRBD2 (6 bases). Germline V lookup: CDR1 SGDLS, CDR2 YYNGEE. There are 14 residues in the CDR3. The V and J ends lost 0 bases and 8 bases respectively, with 12 bases between them.

The chain couples TRBV30 to TRBJ2-7; perhaps TRBD1 as D (6 bases). V was pared by 4 bases and J by 0 bases, with 13 bases between. Germline values: CDR1 GTSNPN, CDR2 SVGIG (reference sequence). The CDR3 covers 14 residues. The CDR3 DNA reads as TGTGCCTGGAACCATCAGGGGCTCTCCTACGAGCAGTACTTC. Encoded protein: CAWNHQGLSYEQYF.

The gene calls are TRBV6-5 and TRBJ2-1; 13 bases are shared with TRBD2. V dropped 4 bases and J dropped 9; count of bases not matched to a gene: 9. The germline V gene encodes CDR1 MNHEY and CDR2 SVGAGI. This CDR3 has 16 residues. CDR3 DNA sequence: TGTGCCAGCAGTTCGACACTAGCGGGAGGGCGGGGTGAGCAGTTCTTC. This gives the protein CASSSTLAGGRGEQFF.

The chain uses TRBV6-5 and TRBJ1-5, with 10 bases aligning to TRBD1. The junction had 12 bases not matched to a gene; V was cut back by 10 bases and J by 6 bases. CDR3 length: 15 amino acids. Germline V lookup: CDR1 MNHEY, CDR2 SVGAGI. Here the CDR3 DNA reads TGTGCCACCACCTACGGGACAGGGGATGGTCAGCCCCAGCATTTT. Its translation: CATTYGTGDGQPQHF.